Listed below are T cell receptor beta chains from one sample, sequenced in a study of blood T cell repertoires in COVID-19. Measured with immunoSEQ multiplex PCR; TCRdb has only the in-frame clones, and not every one. In the table there are approximately 400,000 clones, roughly 80% of which are singletons. Sequencing used peripheral blood. The receptors were gathered from a human donor with acute or convalescent COVID-19. The donor label of this sample is uncertain. Both conserved end residues are part of each CDR3.

>12|TRBV30|TRBJ1-2
CAWSLDRSLYTF
>14|TRBV6-5|TRBJ1-1
CASTLGGFNTEAFF
>13|TRBV5-1|TRBJ2-5
CASGGAGPETQYF
>15|TRBV7-6|TRBJ2-1
CASSPVSGYYNEQFF
>15|TRBV19|TRBJ1-2
CASSISGTSYYGYTF
>16|TRBV6-5|TRBJ2-1
CASSYSADSSYNEQFF
>16|TRBV18|TRBJ2-2
CASSPPGTANTGELFF
>15|TRBV30|TRBJ2-1
CAWSVGAGVGNEQFF
>15|TRBV5-4|TRBJ1-4
CASSLGGLTLEKLFF
>15|TRBV19|TRBJ2-1
CASSQSGRAYNEQFF
>13|TRBV7-9|TRBJ1-6
CASSVTDNSPLHF
>13|TRBV18|TRBJ1-6
CASSQGGNSPLHF
>15|TRBV5-1|TRBJ1-6
CASSFDRVRNSPLHF
>14|TRBV18|TRBJ1-5
CASSPDSSNQPQHF
>16|TRBV10-1|TRBJ2-7
CASSETGLAGVYEQYF
>20|TRBV28|TRBJ2-2
CASSLFPGGSIRGSTGELFF
>14|TRBV6-2/TRBV6-3|TRBJ1-4
CASSYVRGPFKLFF
>15|TRBV4-2|TRBJ2-2
CASSLSGVNTGELFF
>11|TRBV30|TRBJ2-5
CAWSVRETQYF
>16|TRBV3-1/TRBV3-2|TRBJ1-6
CASSHLPRGINSPLHF
>17|TRBV7-9|TRBJ2-1
CASSVSGRAESYNEQFF
>16|TRBV9|TRBJ1-6
CASSVGGPVYNSPLHF
>16|TRBV19|TRBJ1-5
CASSTLTGQSNQPQHF
>14|TRBV19|TRBJ1-4
CASASDRVNEKLFF
>13|TRBV7-9|TRBJ1-1
CASRLVETAEAFF
>14|TRBV29-1|TRBJ1-2
CSAVIWTEDYGYTF
>14|TRBV7-2|TRBJ2-1
CASSLMRVYNEQFF
>15|TRBV19|TRBJ1-2
CASSIDHNFNYGYTF
>15|TRBV6-5|TRBJ1-4
CASSYMGGPNEKLFF
>16|TRBV27|TRBJ1-3
CASSRRQGETGNTIYF
>13|TRBV19|TRBJ1-1
CASAVRAATEAFF
>15|TRBV6-6|TRBJ2-3
CASSYTSGSADTQYF
>19|TRBV21-1|TRBJ1-3
CASSKELIMLMGGADTIYF
>16|TRBV2|TRBJ2-6
CASRGQHVSGANVLTF
>15|TRBV11-2|TRBJ1-6
CASSLGRGGNSPLHF
>16|TRBV5-1|TRBJ2-1
CASSLATGTSTNEQFF
>15|TRBV3-1/TRBV3-2|TRBJ1-4
CASSHIVGANEKLFF
>13|TRBV7-8|TRBJ1-4
CASAWGIQEKLFF
>14|TRBV6-5|TRBJ1-2
CASRNPGQVFGYTF
>16|TRBV9|TRBJ2-2
CASSGSGTLNTGELFF
>16|TRBV18|TRBJ1-2
CASSPFMGRQDYGYTF
>16|TRBV9|TRBJ1-5
CASALGTGGGNQPQHF
>16|TRBV4-1|TRBJ1-3
CASSPEPINSGNTIYF
>14|TRBV20-1|TRBJ1-1
CSASRQKMNTEAFF
>15|TRBV5-4|TRBJ2-7
CASSKGLAKTYEQYF
>14|TRBV6-5|TRBJ1-1
CASSLAGENTEAFF
>13|TRBV29-1|TRBJ1-1
CSVGGQKNTEAFF
>15|TRBV2|TRBJ1-1
CASSIDRGRETEAFF
>15|TRBV10-1|TRBJ2-5
CASIWTSGVRETQYF
>12|TRBV28|TRBJ1-2
CASVTGVWGYTF
>18|TRBV5-1|TRBJ1-5
CASSPGTGSGIGNQPQHF
>14|TRBV5-1|TRBJ1-4
CASSAAPANEKLFF
>17|TRBV19|TRBJ1-5
CASRTPRGREGNQPQHF